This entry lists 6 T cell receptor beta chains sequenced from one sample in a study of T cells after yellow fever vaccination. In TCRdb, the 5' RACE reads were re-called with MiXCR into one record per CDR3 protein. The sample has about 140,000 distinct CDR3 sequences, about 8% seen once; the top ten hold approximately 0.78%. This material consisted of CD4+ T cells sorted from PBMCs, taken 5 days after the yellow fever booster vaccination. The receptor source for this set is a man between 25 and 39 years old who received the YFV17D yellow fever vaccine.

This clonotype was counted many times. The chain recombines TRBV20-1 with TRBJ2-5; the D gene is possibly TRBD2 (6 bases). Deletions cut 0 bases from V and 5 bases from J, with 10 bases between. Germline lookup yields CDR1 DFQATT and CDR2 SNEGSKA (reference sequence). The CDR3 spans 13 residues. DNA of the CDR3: TGCAGTGCTAGAGACGGGAGTTTCGAGACCCAGTACTTC. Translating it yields CSARDGSFETQYF.

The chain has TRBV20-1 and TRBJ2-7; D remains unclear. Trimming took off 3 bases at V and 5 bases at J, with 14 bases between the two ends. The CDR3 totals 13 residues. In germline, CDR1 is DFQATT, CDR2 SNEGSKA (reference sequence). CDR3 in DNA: TGCAGTGCTAGGGGTTTAGGCTGGGACGAGCAGTACTTC. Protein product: CSARGLGWDEQYF.

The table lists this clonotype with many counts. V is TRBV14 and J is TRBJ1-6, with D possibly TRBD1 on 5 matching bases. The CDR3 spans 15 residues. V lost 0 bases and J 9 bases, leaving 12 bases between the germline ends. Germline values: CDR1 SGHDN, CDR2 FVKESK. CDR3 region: CASSQELIRGSPLHF. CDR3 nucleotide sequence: TGTGCCAGCAGCCAAGAGCTTATAAGGGGTTCACCCCTCCACTTT.

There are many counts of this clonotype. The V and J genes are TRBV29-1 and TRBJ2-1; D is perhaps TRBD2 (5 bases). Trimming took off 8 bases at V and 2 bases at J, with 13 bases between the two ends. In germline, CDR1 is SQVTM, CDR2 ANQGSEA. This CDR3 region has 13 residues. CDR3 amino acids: CSSLWGAYNEQFF. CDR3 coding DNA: TGCAGCTCCCTCTGGGGAGCCTACAATGAGCAGTTCTTC.

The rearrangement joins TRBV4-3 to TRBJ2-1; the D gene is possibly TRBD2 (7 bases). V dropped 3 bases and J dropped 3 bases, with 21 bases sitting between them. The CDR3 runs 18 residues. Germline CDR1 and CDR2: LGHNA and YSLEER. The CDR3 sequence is CASSQRRAGQGYYNEQFF. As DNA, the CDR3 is TGCGCCAGCAGCCAGCGTAGAGCGGGGCAGGGGTACTACAATGAGCAGTTCTTC.

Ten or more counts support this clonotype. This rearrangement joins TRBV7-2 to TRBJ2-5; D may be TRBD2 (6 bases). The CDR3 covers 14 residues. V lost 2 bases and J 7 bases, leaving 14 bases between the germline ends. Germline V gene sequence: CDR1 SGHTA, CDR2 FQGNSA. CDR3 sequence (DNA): TGTGCCAGCAGCTTATGGGGGGAGGTGGTGACCCAGTACTTC. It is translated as CASSLWGEVVTQYF.